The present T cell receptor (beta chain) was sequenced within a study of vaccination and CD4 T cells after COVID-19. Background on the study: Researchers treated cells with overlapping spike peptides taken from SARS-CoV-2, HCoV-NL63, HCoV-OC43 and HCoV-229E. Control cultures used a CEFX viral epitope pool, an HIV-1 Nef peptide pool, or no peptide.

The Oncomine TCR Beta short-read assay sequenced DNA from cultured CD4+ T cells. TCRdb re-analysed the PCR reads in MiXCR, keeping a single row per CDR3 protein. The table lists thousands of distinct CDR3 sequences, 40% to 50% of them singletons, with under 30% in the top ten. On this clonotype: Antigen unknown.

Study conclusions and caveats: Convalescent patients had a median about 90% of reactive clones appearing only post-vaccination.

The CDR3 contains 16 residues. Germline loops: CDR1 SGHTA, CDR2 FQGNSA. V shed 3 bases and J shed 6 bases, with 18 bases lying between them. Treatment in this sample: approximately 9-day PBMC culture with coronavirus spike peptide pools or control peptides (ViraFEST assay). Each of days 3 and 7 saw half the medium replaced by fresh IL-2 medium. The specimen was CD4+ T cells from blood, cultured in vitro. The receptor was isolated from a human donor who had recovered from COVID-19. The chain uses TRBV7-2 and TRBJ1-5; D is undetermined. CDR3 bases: TGTGCCAGCAGCTTTAATTGGGATCGAGGGATTCAGCCCCAGCATTTT. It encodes CASSFNWDRGIQPQHF.